This T cell receptor beta chain is from a study of T cell responses to AZD1222 COVID-19 vaccine. Study-wide results and limits: Per reports, nearly half of all spike-specific TCRs target regions that are unmutated in variants. White British donors predominated, females outnumbered males, and clonal diversity was possibly underestimated. Repertoire sampling happened only post peak T cell response. The study found vaccine-associated CD4 TCRs spanning spike, dominant at 160-218 and 743-854.

Assay: immunoSEQ multiplex PCR; the TCRdb copy retains only in-frame clones and omits some. The sample shows over 150,000 clones, roughly 90% of them seen only once. Germline V gene lookup returns CDR1 SGHTA and CDR2 FQGNSA. V was trimmed by 6 bases and J by 10 bases, leaving 16 bases between them. This CDR3 region has 13 residues. As to this clone: The antigen remains unidentified.

This TCR was recovered from an adult in good health. The chain carries TRBV7-2 and TRBJ2-4; D is tentatively TRBD1 or TRBD2 (5 bases each). Here the sequenced sample was peripheral blood, taken on day 0 of AZD1222 vaccination. CDR3 sequence (DNA): TGTGCCAGCAGTCTAGAGGGGCTCTCAATTCAGTACTTC. Protein product: CASSLEGLSIQYF.